The 26 T cell receptor beta chains reported below all come from one sample, sequenced in a study of CD8+ T cells in alopecia areata. Treatment denoted: oral pan-JAK inhibitor, 5-10 mg twice daily. RNA was extracted and reverse transcribed into cDNA as the sequencing template. The table came from immunoSEQ multiplex PCR; TCRdb's copy has only in-frame clones and leaves some out. The sample shows approximately 300,000 clones, 58% of them seen only once. The material sequenced was CD4+ T cells sorted from blood, taken at week 24, from a patient treated with tofacitinib. Every receptor here comes from a human donor with alopecia areata.

This clone was seen at least ten times. V gene TRBV18 combines with J gene TRBJ2-1, with D possibly being TRBD2 (6 bases). The germline V gene encodes CDR1 KGHSH and CDR2 LQKENI. The CDR3 runs 13 residues. Between the trimmed V and J ends, which lost 7 bases and 9 bases, there was a span of 16 bases. The CDR3 bases are TGTGCCAGCTGCCAGTCTAGCGATGGTGAGCAGTTCTTC. This sequence encodes CASCQSSDGEQFF.

This chain links TRBV4-3 with TRBJ1-2; D is uncertain. The V gene lost 3 bases and the J gene lost 4 bases, with 9 bases spanning the gap. In germline, CDR1 is LGHNA, CDR2 YSLEER. This CDR3 comprises 13 residues. This CDR3 reads CASSHPGAYGYTF. The CDR3 DNA sequence: TGCGCCAGCAGCCATCCGGGCGCCTATGGCTACACCTTC.

The rearrangement links TRBV2 to TRBJ2-7; 9 bases map to TRBD1. The CDR3 extends over 12 amino acids. Looked up from germline, CDR1 is SNHLY and CDR2 is FYNNEI. V trimming: 10 bases; J trimming: 3 bases; junction bases outside the gene matches: 4. CDR3 residues: CATRDRVYEQYF. Written as DNA, the CDR3 is TGTGCCACCCGGGACAGGGTCTACGAGCAGTACTTC.

This chain uses TRBV4-1 with TRBJ1-1; D is ambiguous. The germline CDR1 and CDR2 sequences are MGHRA and YSYEKL. There are 15 residues in the CDR3. The V end lost 4 bases, the J end lost 1 base, and 13 bases lay between the germline ends. The CDR3 spells CASSRPLRGNTEAFF. As DNA, the CDR3 is TGCGCCAGCAGCCGCCCCCTCCGGGGGAACACTGAAGCTTTCTTT.

In this sample, this clone turned up once. The CDR3 sequence is CASSLVRDQPQHF. DNA for the CDR3: TGTGCCAGCAGCTTAGTCAGGGATCAGCCCCAGCATTTT. This chain joins TRBV7-2 and TRBJ1-5, with a possible D match to TRBD1 (5 bases). Trimming shortened V by 1 base and J by 5 bases, and 6 bases separated the two germline ends. This CDR3 has 13 amino acids. Germline values: CDR1 SGHTA, CDR2 FQGNSA.

The chain uses TRBV10-3 and TRBJ2-5; 7 nucleotides align to TRBD2. Trimming removed 6 bases from V and 2 bases from J; junction bases left unmatched: 9. The CDR3 has 15 residues. The germline gives CDR1 ENHRY, CDR2 SYGVKD. CDR3 DNA sequence: TGTGCCATCAGACGACTAGCAGACATACAAGAGACCCAGTACTTC. Amino acid sequence: CAIRRLADIQETQYF.

This clone was counted once. The V and J genes are TRBV4-1 and TRBJ2-5; D remains ambiguous. Trimming took 1 base from V and 7 from J, leaving 10 bases between them. This CDR3 spans 13 amino acids. CDR1 and CDR2 from the germline V gene are MGHRA and YSYEKL. Written as DNA, the CDR3 is TGCGCCAGCAGCCAAGTCGGCGATCGGACCCAGTACTTC. It yields the protein CASSQVGDRTQYF.

The chain links TRBV5-1 to TRBJ2-2, with 7 bases fitting TRBD1. V was pared by 0 bases and J by 7 bases, with 3 bases of the junction left unmatched. CDR3 length: 14 residues. Germline V gene data show CDR1 as SGHRS and CDR2 as YFSETQ. The CDR3 spells CASSLEQGIGELFF. The CDR3 coding sequence is TGCGCCAGCAGCTTGGAACAGGGGATCGGGGAGCTGTTTTTT.

V gene TRBV28 combines with J gene TRBJ1-2; tentatively, D is TRBD1 (5 bases). V lost 6 bases to trimming and J lost 4 bases, with 15 bases between them. CDR3 length: 14 amino acids. Germline CDR1 is MDHEN and CDR2 is SYDVKM. As DNA, the CDR3 is TGTGCCAGCAGCTGGGACGAGTCGGGCTATGGCTACACCTTC. It translates to CASSWDESGYGYTF.

V usage is TRBV19 and J usage is TRBJ2-1, with D perhaps assigned TRBD1 or TRBD2 (5 bases each). This CDR3 region has 14 residues. Deletions cut 1 base from V and 2 bases from J, with 6 bases between. Germline V lookup: CDR1 LNHDA, CDR2 SQIVND (reference sequence). The DNA for the CDR3 is TGTGCCAGTAGTATAGGGGGGACCTACAATGAGCAGTTCTTC. This codes for CASSIGGTYNEQFF.

V usage is TRBV28 and J usage is TRBJ1-2; 7 bases align to TRBD1. CDR1 MDHEN and CDR2 SYDVKM come from the germline V gene. The V and J ends lost 7 bases and 4 bases, in that order; junction bases with no gene match: 6. The CDR3 sequence is 13 residues long. CDR3 DNA sequence: TGTGCCAGCACCCCACAGGGGCCCTATGGCTACACCTTC. Translation gives CASTPQGPYGYTF.

The chain uses TRBV29-1 and TRBJ2-5, with D unclear. Germline V gene sequence: CDR1 SQVTM, CDR2 ANQGSEA. The V and J ends lost 4 bases and 7 bases respectively, with 19 bases between them. The CDR3 extends over 14 amino acids. The CDR3 DNA reads as TGCAGCGTTGGCCCACGCCGGGTCAAAGGGACCCAGTACTTC. Residues: CSVGPRRVKGTQYF.

The chain combines TRBV15 with TRBJ2-4, with 8 bases fitting TRBD1. Trimming at V came to 3 bases and at J to 7 bases, leaving 2 bases not matched to a gene. This CDR3 contains 13 residues. Germline loops: CDR1 LNHNV, CDR2 YYDKDF (reference sequence). The CDR3 is CATSRDRANIQYF. CDR3 coding DNA: TGTGCCACCAGCAGGGACAGGGCGAACATTCAGTACTTC. Looking up the rest from reference TRBV15 and TRBJ2-4 gives the full variable domain: DAMVIQNPRYQVTQFGKPVTLSCSQTLNHNVMYWYQQKSSQAPKLLFHYYDKDFNNEADTPDNFQSRRPNTSFCFLDIRSPGLGDTAMYLCATSRDRANIQYFGAGTRLSVL.

In its sample, this clone was seen a few times. The chain uses TRBV29-1 and TRBJ1-5; 8 bases fit TRBD1. V lost 7 bases and J lost 7; bases outside the gene matches: 12. This CDR3 comprises 14 residues. Germline V CDR1 and CDR2: SQVTM, ANQGSEA. The CDR3 bases are TGCAGCGCCCGGACAGGGACGACGGGACAGCCCCAGCATTTT. It yields the protein CSARTGTTGQPQHF.

The rearrangement joins TRBV6-1 to TRBJ1-2; weak D call: TRBD1 (5 bases). Germline loops: CDR1 MNHNS, CDR2 SASEGT. The CDR3 is 13 amino acids. V shed 5 bases and J shed 4 bases, with 11 bases lying between them. The CDR3 DNA reads TGTGCCAGCAGTCCGGGACGCCGCTATGGCTACACCTTC. Its protein is CASSPGRRYGYTF.

As concerns this clone: Distinct nucleotide sequences in the sample also encode this CDR3. This chain connects TRBV29-1 to TRBJ2-5, with 10 bases identical to TRBD1. Trimming at V came to 6 bases and at J to 5 bases, leaving 6 bases not matched to a gene. Germline assignment: CDR1 SQVTM and CDR2 ANQGSEA. The CDR3 extends over 13 amino acids. CDR3 region: CSVGDRGEETQYF. In DNA, the CDR3 is TGCAGCGTCGGGGACAGGGGAGAGGAGACCCAGTACTTC.

This clone was counted a few times. The genes are TRBV2 and TRBJ2-6; D is unresolved. The CDR3 totals 13 residues. V lost 6 bases and J 2 bases, leaving 5 bases between the germline ends. CDR1 SNHLY and CDR2 FYNNEI come from the germline V gene. CDR3 residues: CASRGTGANVLTF. CDR3 bases: TGTGCCAGCAGGGGGACTGGGGCCAACGTCCTGACTTTC.

CDR3 sequence (DNA): TGTGCCAGCCCCCCGGGACAGGGGCTGGTGCGAGAGACCCAGTACTTC. Protein sequence: CASPPGQGLVRETQYF. The rearrangement uses TRBV7-9 and TRBJ2-5; 10 positions agree with TRBD1. Germline loops: CDR1 SEHNR, CDR2 FQNEAQ (reference sequence). The CDR3 has 16 amino acids. With 8 bases clipped from V and 4 bases from J, the junction kept 13 bases outside the gene matches.

A word on this clone: Compared with germline, one end of the junction differs, possibly owing to a read error. The rearrangement uses TRBV7-2 and TRBJ1-2, with D maybe TRBD1 (5 bases). Germline CDR1 and CDR2: SGHTA and FQGNSA. This CDR3 region has 14 residues. CDR3 amino acids: CASSLAARELRSSF. The CDR3 DNA is TGTGCCAGCAGCTTAGCCGCCAGGGAGCTACGGAGTTCCTTC. The full variable domain, its missing parts supplied by reference TRBV7-2 and TRBJ1-2, is GAGVSQSPSNKVTEKGKDVELRCDPISGHTALYWYRQSLGQGLEFLIYFQGNSAPDKSGLPSDRFSAERTGGSVSTLTIQRTQQEDSAVYLCASSLAARELRSSFGSGTRLTVV.

This clone appeared a few times. The chain employs TRBV7-9 and TRBJ1-1, with D maybe TRBD1 (5 bases). The CDR3 runs to 16 residues. Trimming cost V 5 bases and J 4 bases, with 20 bases left between them. From germline, CDR1 is SEHNR and CDR2 FQNEAQ (reference sequence). The CDR3 sequence: CASSPRAVGLGTEAFF. CDR3 bases: TGTGCCAGCAGCCCCCGAGCGGTGGGGCTCGGCACTGAAGCTTTCTTT.

This clone was counted a single time. This chain connects TRBV30 to TRBJ2-3; the match to TRBD2 covers 9 bases. J was trimmed by 5 bases and V by 0 bases; bases with no gene match: 6. The length of the CDR3 is 15 residues. Per the germline V gene, CDR1 is GTSNPN and CDR2 is SVGIG (reference sequence). The CDR3 nucleotides are TGTGCCTGGAGTGTTAAGCGGGGGGCGGGAGATACGCAGTATTTT. Protein: CAWSVKRGAGDTQYF.

This clone was observed a few times. This chain links TRBV9 with TRBJ2-5; a weak D match, TRBD2 (6 bases). V lost 4 bases and J 4 bases, leaving 11 bases between the germline ends. Germline V gene lookup returns CDR1 SGDLS and CDR2 YYNGEE. The CDR3 is made up of 13 amino acids. CDR3 nucleotides: TGTGCCAGCAGCCCCCTGGGGGGAGAGACCCAGTACTTC. Amino acid sequence: CASSPLGGETQYF.

This clone was observed a few times. J is TRBJ1-3 and V is TRBV4-3; possibly TRBD1 for D (6 bases). Germline V gives CDR1 LGHNA, CDR2 YSLEER. V was trimmed by 0 bases and J by 3 bases, leaving 12 bases between them. The CDR3 totals 16 residues. Here the CDR3 DNA reads TGCGCCAGCAGCCAAGAAAGGAGCAGGGGTGGAAACACCATATATTTT. Translation: CASSQERSRGGNTIYF.

J is TRBJ2-2 and V is TRBV10-3; TRBD1 or TRBD2 may be the D gene (5 bases each). Germline CDR1 reads ENHRY; CDR2 reads SYGVKD. This CDR3 contains 16 residues. V was pared by 2 bases and J by 2 bases, with 12 bases between. Written as DNA, the CDR3 is TGTGCCATCAGTGAGATCGGGGCAGAAAACACCGGGGAGCTGTTTTTT. It translates to CAISEIGAENTGELFF.

The chain uses TRBV7-2 and TRBJ1-5; D remains ambiguous. The CDR3 has 13 amino acids. Trimming cost V 5 bases and J 9 bases, with 14 bases left between them. The germline V gene encodes CDR1 SGHTA and CDR2 FQGNSA. CDR3 region: CASSPLGGPPQHF. The CDR3 nucleotides are TGTGCCAGCAGCCCCCTTGGCGGTCCGCCCCAGCATTTT.

This chain connects TRBV30 to TRBJ1-2; D possibly corresponds to TRBD1 (5 bases). CDR1 is GTSNPN and CDR2 is SVGIG in the germline V gene (reference sequence). CDR3 length: 15 residues. With 4 bases removed from V and 8 bases from J, the gap between germline ends came to 23 bases. As DNA, the CDR3 is TGTGCCTGGATGCGGCGGGGATGGGACGGAGGAGGCTACACCTTC. It translates to CAWMRRGWDGGGYTF. The whole variable domain, filled in from reference TRBV30 and TRBJ1-2, reads SQTIHQWPATLVQPVGSPLSLECTVEGTSNPNLYWYRQAAGRGLQLLFYSVGIGQISSEVPQNLSASRPQDRQFILSSKKLLLSDSGFYLCAWMRRGWDGGGYTFGSGTRLTVV.